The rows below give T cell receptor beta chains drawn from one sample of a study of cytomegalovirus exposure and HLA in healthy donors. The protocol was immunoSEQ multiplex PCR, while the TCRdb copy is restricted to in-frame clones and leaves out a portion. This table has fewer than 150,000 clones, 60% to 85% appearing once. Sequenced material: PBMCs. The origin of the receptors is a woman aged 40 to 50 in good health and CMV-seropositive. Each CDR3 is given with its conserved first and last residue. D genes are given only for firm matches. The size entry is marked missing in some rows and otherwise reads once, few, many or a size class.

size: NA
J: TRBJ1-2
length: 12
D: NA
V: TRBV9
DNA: TGTGCCAGCAGCGTTAATAACTATGGCTACACCTTC
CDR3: CASSVNNYGYTF

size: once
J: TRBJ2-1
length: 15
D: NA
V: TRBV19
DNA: TGTGCCAGTAGTCCCCGGGCCGGGGAGGCCAATGAGCAGTTCTTC
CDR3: CASSPRAGEANEQFF

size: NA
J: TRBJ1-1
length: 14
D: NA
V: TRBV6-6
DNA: TGTGCCAGCAGTTACACGACACTCGGCACTGAAGCTTTCTTT
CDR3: CASSYTTLGTEAFF

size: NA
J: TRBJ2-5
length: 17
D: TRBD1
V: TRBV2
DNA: TGTGCCAGCAGGAAAGGAACAGGGGGCGCGTCTGGAGAGACCCAGTACTTC
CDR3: CASRKGTGGASGETQYF

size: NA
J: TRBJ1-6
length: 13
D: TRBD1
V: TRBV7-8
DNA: TGTGCCACCTGGGACAGGGGAAATTCACCCCTCCACTTT
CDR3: CATWDRGNSPLHF

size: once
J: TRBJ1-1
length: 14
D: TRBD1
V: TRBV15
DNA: TGTGCCACCAGCTCAATACAGGGGAGAACTGAAGCTTTCTTT
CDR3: CATSSIQGRTEAFF

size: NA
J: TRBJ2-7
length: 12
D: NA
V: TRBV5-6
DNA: TGTGCCAGCAGCTGGTCGGGGAACGAGCAGTACTTC
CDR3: CASSWSGNEQYF

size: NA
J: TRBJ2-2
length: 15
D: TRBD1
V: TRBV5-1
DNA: TGCGCCAGCAGCCGACAGGGATCACTAGACGGGGAGCTGTTTTTT
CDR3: CASSRQGSLDGELFF

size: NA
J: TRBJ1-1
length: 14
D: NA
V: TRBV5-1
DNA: TGCGCCAGCAGCCCGAACAGACAGGTCACTGAAGCTTTCTTT
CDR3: CASSPNRQVTEAFF

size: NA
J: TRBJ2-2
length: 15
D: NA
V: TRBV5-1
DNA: TGCGCCAGCAGCTTGTATCTCCCCAACACCGGGGAGCTGTTTTTT
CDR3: CASSLYLPNTGELFF

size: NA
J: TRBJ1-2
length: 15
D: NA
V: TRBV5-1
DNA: TGCGCCAGCAGCTTCGCCTACAATCCGGGGGGTGGCTACACCTTC
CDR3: CASSFAYNPGGGYTF

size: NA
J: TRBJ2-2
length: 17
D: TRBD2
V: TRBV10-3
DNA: TGTGCCATCAGCGGGACTAGCGGGGGGGCGAACACCGGGGAGCTGTTTTTT
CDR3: CAISGTSGGANTGELFF

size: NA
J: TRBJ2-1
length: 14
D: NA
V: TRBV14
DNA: TGTGCCAGCAGCCAAGACCGCATAACTTCTTCTGAGTTCTTC
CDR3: CASSQDRITSSEFF

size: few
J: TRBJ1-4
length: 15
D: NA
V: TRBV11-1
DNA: TGTGCCAGCAGCACGCGAGGTCGGGGTAATGAAAAACTGTTTTTT
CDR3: CASSTRGRGNEKLFF

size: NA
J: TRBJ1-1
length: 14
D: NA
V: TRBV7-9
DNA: TGTGCCAGCAGCTTAGTGCAGGGGAACACTGAAGCTTTCTTT
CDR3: CASSLVQGNTEAFF

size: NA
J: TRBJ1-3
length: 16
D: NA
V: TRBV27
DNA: TGTGCCAGCAGTTTCCGTACCCCCAGCTCTGGAAACACCATATATTTT
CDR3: CASSFRTPSSGNTIYF

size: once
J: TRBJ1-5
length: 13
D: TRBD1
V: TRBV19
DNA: TGTGCCAGTATGGACAGGGACAATCAGCCCCAGCATTTT
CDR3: CASMDRDNQPQHF

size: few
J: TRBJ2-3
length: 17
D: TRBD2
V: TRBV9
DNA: TGTGCCAGCAGCGGATCTAGCGGGGGGTCTAGCACAGATACGCAGTATTTT
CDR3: CASSGSSGGSSTDTQYF

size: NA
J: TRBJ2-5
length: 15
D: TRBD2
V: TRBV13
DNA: TGTGCCAGCAGTCCCACGGGGGGGCGACAAGAGACCCAGTACTTC
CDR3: CASSPTGGRQETQYF

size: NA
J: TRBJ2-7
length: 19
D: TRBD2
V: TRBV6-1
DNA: TGTGCCAGCAGTGAAGGGGGACAGGGACTAGCGGGGGTTCTGAGTCCCCAAGACTTC
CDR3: CASSEGGQGLAGVLSPQDF

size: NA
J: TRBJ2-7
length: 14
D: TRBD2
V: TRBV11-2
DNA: TGTGCCAGCAGCTTAAGGCGGGGGGGCTACGAGCAGTACTTC
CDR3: CASSLRRGGYEQYF

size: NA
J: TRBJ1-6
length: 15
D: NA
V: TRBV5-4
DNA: TGTGCCAGCAGCTTGGGAGCGCAGCATAATTCCCCCCTCCACTTT
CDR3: CASSLGAQHNSPLHF

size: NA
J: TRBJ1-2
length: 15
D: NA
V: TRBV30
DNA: TGTGCCTGGAGTGTACCGCACAGGGACGACTATGGCTACACCTTC
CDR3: CAWSVPHRDDYGYTF

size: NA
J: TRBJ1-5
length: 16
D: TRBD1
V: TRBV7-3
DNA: TGTGCCAGCACCGCTACAGGGGGCTGGAGCAATCAGCCCCAGCATTTT
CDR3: CASTATGGWSNQPQHF

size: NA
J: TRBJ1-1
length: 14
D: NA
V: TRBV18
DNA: TGTGCCAGCTCACCTCAGGGTCTGAACACTGAAGCTTTCTTT
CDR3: CASSPQGLNTEAFF

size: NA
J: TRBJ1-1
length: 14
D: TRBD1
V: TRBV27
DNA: TGTGCCAGCAGTCCTCTTCCAGGGGGCACTGAAGCTTTCTTT
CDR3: CASSPLPGGTEAFF

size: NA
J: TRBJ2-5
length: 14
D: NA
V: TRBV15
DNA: TGTGCCACCAGCAGCAAAAGGGGTCTGGGGACCCAGTACTTC
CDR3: CATSSKRGLGTQYF

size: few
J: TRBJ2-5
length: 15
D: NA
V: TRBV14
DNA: TGTGCCAGCAGCCGTCCGGGGCAGGGGCGTGAGACCCAGTACTTC
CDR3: CASSRPGQGRETQYF

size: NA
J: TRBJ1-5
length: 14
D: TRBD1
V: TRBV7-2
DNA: TGTGCCAGCAGCGTGAAGGACAGGGGCCAGCCCCAGCATTTT
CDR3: CASSVKDRGQPQHF

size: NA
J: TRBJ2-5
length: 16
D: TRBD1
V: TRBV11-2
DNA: TGTGCCAGCAGCTTAGCCCCCGGGGAGACAGGGAAGACCCAGTACTTC
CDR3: CASSLAPGETGKTQYF

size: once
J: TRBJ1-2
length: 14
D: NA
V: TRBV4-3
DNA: TGCGCCAGCAGCCAATCAACGGGGAACTATGGCTACACCTTC
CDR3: CASSQSTGNYGYTF

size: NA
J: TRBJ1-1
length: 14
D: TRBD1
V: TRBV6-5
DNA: TGTGCCAGCAGTGGACAGGGGCTGAACACTGAAGCTTTCTTT
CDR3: CASSGQGLNTEAFF

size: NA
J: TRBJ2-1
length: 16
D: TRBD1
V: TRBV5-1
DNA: TGCGCCAGCAGCTTGGGGGGGACAGGGACGTCCAATGAGCAGTTCTTC
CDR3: CASSLGGTGTSNEQFF

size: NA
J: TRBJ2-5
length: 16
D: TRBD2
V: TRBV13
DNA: TGTGCCAGCAGCTTAGTCGGAGCGGGAGCTGAAGAGACCCAGTACTTC
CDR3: CASSLVGAGAEETQYF

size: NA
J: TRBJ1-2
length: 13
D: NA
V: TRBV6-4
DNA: TGTGCCAGCAATAACCCAGGGACATATGGCTACACCTTC
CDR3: CASNNPGTYGYTF

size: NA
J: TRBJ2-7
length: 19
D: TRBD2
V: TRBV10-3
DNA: TGTGCCATCAGTGACAGGACTAAGGAGCTAGCGGGAGGGCTGAACGAGCAGTACTTC
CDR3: CAISDRTKELAGGLNEQYF

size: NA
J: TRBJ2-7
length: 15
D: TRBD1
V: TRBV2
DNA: TGTGCCAGCAGCATCGTGGGGACAGACTACGCGGTGCAGTACTTC
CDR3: CASSIVGTDYAVQYF

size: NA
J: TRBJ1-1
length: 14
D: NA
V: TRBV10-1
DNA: TGCGCCAGCAGTGCATCTCGGAGGAACACTGAAGCTTTCTTT
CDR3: CASSASRRNTEAFF

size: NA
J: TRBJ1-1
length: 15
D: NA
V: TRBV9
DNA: TGTGCCAGCAGCGTAGAACCAACAGGGAAGACTGAAGCTTTCTTT
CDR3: CASSVEPTGKTEAFF

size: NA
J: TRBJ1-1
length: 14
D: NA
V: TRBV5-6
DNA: TGTGCCAGCAGCTTGAATCATGGGACATCTGAAGCTTTCTTT
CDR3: CASSLNHGTSEAFF

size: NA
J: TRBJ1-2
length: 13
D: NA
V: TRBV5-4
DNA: TGTGCCAGCAGCTTGGACGGGAACTATGGCTACACCTTC
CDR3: CASSLDGNYGYTF

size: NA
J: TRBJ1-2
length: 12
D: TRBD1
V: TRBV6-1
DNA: TGTGCCTCCTACCGGGGACAGGGGAGCTACACCTTC
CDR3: CASYRGQGSYTF

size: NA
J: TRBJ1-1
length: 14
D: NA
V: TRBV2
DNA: TGTGCCAGCAACTTCCAGGGGCCCGGGACTGAAGCTTTCTTT
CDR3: CASNFQGPGTEAFF

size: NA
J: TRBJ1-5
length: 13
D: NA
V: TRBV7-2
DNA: TGTGCCAGCAGGGGAGGGTCCAATCAGCCCCAGCATTTT
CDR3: CASRGGSNQPQHF

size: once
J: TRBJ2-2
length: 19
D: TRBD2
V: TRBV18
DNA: TGTGCCAGCTCACGCGAGACTAGCGGGAGTTTCCTAATGCCCGGGGAGCTGTTTTTT
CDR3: CASSRETSGSFLMPGELFF

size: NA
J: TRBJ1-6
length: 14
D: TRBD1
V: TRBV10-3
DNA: TGTGCCATCAGTGTCACAGGGGGTAGTTCACCCCTCCACTTT
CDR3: CAISVTGGSSPLHF

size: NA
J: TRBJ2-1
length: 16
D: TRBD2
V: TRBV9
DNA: TGTGCCAGCAGCACAGCCGGGACTAACTCCTACAATGAGCAGTTCTTC
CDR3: CASSTAGTNSYNEQFF

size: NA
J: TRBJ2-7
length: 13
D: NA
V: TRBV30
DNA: TGTGCCTGGAGTGTACGGGGTGACTATGAGCAGTACTTC
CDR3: CAWSVRGDYEQYF

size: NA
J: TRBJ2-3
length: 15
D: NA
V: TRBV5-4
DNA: TGTGCCAGCAGCTCAGGGGCGGGGGGCACAGATACGCAGTATTTT
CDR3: CASSSGAGGTDTQYF

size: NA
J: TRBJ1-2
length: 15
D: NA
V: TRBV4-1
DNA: TGCGCCAGCAGCCAAGGGCGACAGTCAATGGGTGGCTACACCTTC
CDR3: CASSQGRQSMGGYTF